This T cell receptor (beta chain) comes out of a study of T cell responses to AZD1222 COVID-19 vaccine. The assay was immunoSEQ multiplex PCR, and TCRdb's table has in-frame clones only and misses some. This sample carries approximately 160,000 clones, around 89% of them seen once, and the ten largest clones take around 2.3%. After removal of 3 bases from V and 8 bases from J, the junction contained 6 bases not matched to a gene. The CDR3 runs to 13 residues. The chain employs TRBV12-3 or TRBV12-4 and TRBJ1-1; 7 bases are shared with TRBD1. This receptor was identified in an adult in good health. Here the sequenced sample was peripheral blood, taken on day 0 of AZD1222 vaccination. The CDR3 loop reads CASSFFGTVEAFF. CDR3 sequence (DNA): TGTGCCAGCAGTTTTTTTGGGACAGTAGAAGCTTTCTTT.